The 17 T cell receptor beta chains listed next were all sequenced from one sample in a study of blood T cells in healthy people across ages. Combining a sample-barcoded 5' primer with a J-beta primer mix, a second PCR ran for about 7 to 12 cycles. TCRdb reprocessed the 5' RACE reads via MiXCR and lists one record per CDR3 protein. The repertoire holds some 1.4 million distinct CDR3 sequences, with roughly 45% as singletons. Material: blood. These receptors were taken from a woman aged 18-35 years in good health.

In regard to this clonotype: Relative to the germline gene, one junction end is altered; a read error may explain this. The chain uses TRBV10-3 and TRBJ1-3, with D possibly being TRBD1 (5 bases). The CDR3 length is 16 residues. Germline CDR1 ENHRY, CDR2 SYGVKD. The CDR3 loop is CAISDLGAASGNTIYF. The CDR3, as DNA: TGCGCCATCAGTGATCTAGGGGCGGCGTCTGGAAACACCATATATTTT.

The chain employs TRBV12-3 or TRBV12-4 and TRBJ1-2; D is unresolved. The CDR3 covers 14 residues. V shed 4 bases and J shed 5 bases, with 14 bases lying between them. CDR3 DNA: TGTGCCAGCAGTTCGCCAGACGGATTTTATGGCTACACCTTC. Its protein is CASSSPDGFYGYTF.

This chain joins TRBV27 and TRBJ2-5, with D possibly called TRBD1 or TRBD2 (5 bases each). The J call is doubtful: the DNA matches TRBJ2-7 better. The CDR3 is made up of 13 amino acids. The germline CDR1 and CDR2 sequences are MNHEY and SMNVEV (reference sequence). CDR3 in DNA: TGTGCCAGCAGGGCTTCAGGGAGCGACGAGCAGTACTTC. This translates into CASRASGSDEQYF.

A few counts support this clonotype. The chain uses TRBV4-1 and TRBJ2-1; D could derive from TRBD1 or TRBD2 (5 bases each). The ends were cut back, 0 bases at V and 9 bases at J, with 12 bases in the middle. Germline CDR1 and CDR2: MGHRA and YSYEKL. The CDR3 is 14 residues long. CDR3: CASSQDRGDLEQFF. CDR3 bases: TGCGCCAGCAGCCAAGATCGTGGGGACCTTGAGCAGTTCTTC.

The chain joins TRBV20-1 to TRBJ1-5, with 7 bases identical to TRBD1. This CDR3 is built from 15 residues. J gave up 2 bases and V 1 base, and 5 bases lay outside the gene matches. Germline loops: CDR1 DFQATT, CDR2 SNEGSKA (reference sequence). CDR3 loop: CSARVPGTGNQPQHF. Here the CDR3 DNA reads TGCAGTGCTAGAGTACCCGGGACAGGCAATCAGCCCCAGCATTTT.

Only a few counts were recorded for this clonotype. The chain recombines TRBV24-1 with TRBJ1-2, with D possibly TRBD1 on 5 matching bases. Germline V CDR1 and CDR2: KGHDR, SFDVKD. The V gene lost 8 bases and the J gene lost 0 bases, with 12 bases spanning the gap. The CDR3 covers 14 residues. The CDR3 DNA is TGTGCCACCACGCGGGACGACCCTAACTATGGCTACACCTTC. This gives the protein CATTRDDPNYGYTF.

The rearrangement joins TRBV27 to TRBJ2-1, with D uncertain. CDR1 is MNHEY and CDR2 is SMNVEV in the germline V gene (reference sequence). V lost 2 bases and J 14 bases, leaving 10 bases between the germline ends. The CDR3 loop spans 11 amino acids. CDR3: CASSLGGDEFF. The CDR3 DNA reads TGTGCCAGCAGTTTAGGCGGAGACGAGTTCTTC.

The V gene is TRBV12-3 or TRBV12-4, the J gene TRBJ2-2; D unresolved. The CDR3 consists of 17 residues. Trimming removed 5 bases at V and 0 bases at J, with 16 bases between. The DNA of the CDR3 is TGTGCCAGCAGTCCGGTCTACGGAGATACGAACACCGGGGAGCTGTTTTTT. It is translated as CASSPVYGDTNTGELFF.

This clonotype was counted a few times. The chain uses TRBV7-3 and TRBJ2-1; 7 nucleotides line up with TRBD2. Germline CDR1 is SGHTA and CDR2 is FQGTGA. Trimming removed 6 bases from V and 3 bases from J; junction bases left unmatched: 11. The CDR3 spans 16 residues. The CDR3 loop reads CASSESWGTNYNEQFF. The CDR3 coding sequence is TGTGCCAGCAGTGAGTCCTGGGGGACTAACTACAATGAGCAGTTCTTC.

This chain links TRBV24-1 with TRBJ2-2, with 7 bases that match TRBD1. Trimming removed 6 bases from V and 7 bases from J; junction bases left unmatched: 10. The CDR3 covers 15 residues. Germline V CDR1 and CDR2: KGHDR, SFDVKD. The CDR3 bases are TGTGCCACCAGTCAACACGGACAGGTGAACGGGGAGCTGTTTTTT. It yields the protein CATSQHGQVNGELFF.

This chain joins TRBV4-2 and TRBJ1-3, with D perhaps matching TRBD1 (5 bases). Trimming removed 5 bases at V and 6 bases at J, with 11 bases between. The CDR3 contains 13 residues. Germline CDR1 reads LGHNA; CDR2 reads YNFKEQ. Here the CDR3 DNA reads TGTGCCAGCAGCTTACAAGGGGTAAACACCATATATTTT. Its protein product is CASSLQGVNTIYF.

V is TRBV7-9 and J is TRBJ2-1; 8 bases are a match to TRBD2. V lost 5 bases and J lost 15; bases outside the gene matches: 27. Germline CDR1 and CDR2: SEHNR and FQNEAQ (reference sequence). This CDR3 is built from 18 residues. CDR3 in DNA: TGTGCCAGCAGCCCACCCATCAGGGGACTAGAGGGTTGGCTAGCGGTGTTCTTC. Translated: CASSPPIRGLEGWLAVFF. Combining the CDR3 with reference TRBV7-9 and TRBJ2-1 gives the whole variable domain DTGVSQNPRHKITKRGQNVTFRCDPISEHNRLYWYRQTLGQGPEFLTYFQNEAQLEKSRLLSDRFSAERPKGSFSTLEIQRTEQGDSAMYLCASSPPIRGLEGWLAVFFGPGTRLTVL.

In its sample, this clonotype was seen many times. The V call is TRBV7-2, the J call TRBJ2-3; D is undetermined. This CDR3 spans 15 amino acids. V shed 4 bases and J shed 0 bases, with 11 bases lying between them. The germline V gene encodes CDR1 SGHTA and CDR2 FQGNSA. The CDR3 DNA sequence: TGTGCCAGCAGCTCTCTAGGAAGTAGCACAGATACGCAGTATTTT. As protein: CASSSLGSSTDTQYF.

This clonotype was observed a few times. V is TRBV10-3 and J is TRBJ2-3, with TRBD2 matching 9 bases. The CDR3 totals 16 residues. The ends lost 6 bases at V and 6 bases at J; junction bases unmatched: 13. The germline CDR1 and CDR2 sequences are ENHRY and SYGVKD. The CDR3 protein is CAISPREESGRDTQYF. CDR3 DNA sequence: TGTGCCATCAGCCCCCGGGAGGAAAGCGGGAGGGATACGCAGTATTTT.

J is TRBJ2-1 and V is TRBV9; the match to TRBD2 covers 8 bases. V lost 4 bases to trimming and J lost 15 bases; unmatched junction nucleotides: 9. Germline V lookup: CDR1 SGDLS, CDR2 YYNGEE. The CDR3 loop spans 12 amino acids. Here the CDR3 reads CASSYSSGGPFF. The CDR3 DNA reads as TGTGCCAGCAGCTACTCGAGCGGGGGACCGTTCTTC.

This clonotype was observed once. V is TRBV5-5 and J is TRBJ2-1, with 12 bases fitting TRBD2. Germline lookup yields CDR1 SGHKS and CDR2 YYEKEE (reference sequence). The CDR3 totals 15 residues. After removal of 4 bases from V and 10 bases from J, the junction contained 9 bases not matched to a gene. CDR3 coding DNA: TGTGCCAGCAGCGCACTAGCGGGAGGATATTACGAGCAGTTCTTC. Protein: CASSALAGGYYEQFF.

This clonotype was detected once. The CDR3 is CASSERDRGSGYTF. As DNA, the CDR3 is TGTGCCAGCAGTGAACGGGACAGGGGGTCGGGCTACACCTTC. The gene calls are TRBV6-1 and TRBJ1-2, with 11 bases identical to TRBD1. With V trimmed by 2 bases and J by 8 bases, 4 bases remained unmatched. This CDR3 region has 14 residues. Germline CDR1 reads MNHNS; CDR2 reads SASEGT.